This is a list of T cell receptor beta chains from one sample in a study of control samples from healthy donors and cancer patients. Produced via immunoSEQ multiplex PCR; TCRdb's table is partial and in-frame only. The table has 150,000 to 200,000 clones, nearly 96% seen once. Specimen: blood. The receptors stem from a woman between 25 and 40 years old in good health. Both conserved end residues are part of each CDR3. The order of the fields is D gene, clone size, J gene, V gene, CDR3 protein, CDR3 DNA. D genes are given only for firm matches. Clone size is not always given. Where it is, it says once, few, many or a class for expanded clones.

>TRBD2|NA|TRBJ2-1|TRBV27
CASSLEAGGLYEQFF
TGTGCCAGCAGTTTAGAAGCGGGAGGGCTGTATGAGCAGTTCTTC
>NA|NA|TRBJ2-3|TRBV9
CASSEVEGSTDTQYF
TGTGCCAGCAGCGAGGTAGAGGGGAGCACAGATACGCAGTATTTT
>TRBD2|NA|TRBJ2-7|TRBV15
CATSPRGSGRSYEQYF
TGTGCCACCAGCCCGCGTGGTAGCGGGAGGTCCTACGAGCAGTACTTC
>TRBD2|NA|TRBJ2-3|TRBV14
CASSPERASGSLRESGTDTQYF
TGTGCCAGCAGCCCCGAGAGGGCTAGCGGGAGTTTACGGGAGTCTGGCACAGATACGCAGTATTTT
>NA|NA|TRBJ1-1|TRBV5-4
CASSLERAATEAFF
TGTGCCAGCAGCTTGGAACGGGCGGCCACTGAAGCTTTCTTT
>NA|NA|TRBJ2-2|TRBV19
CASSILPRNTGELFF
TGTGCCAGTAGTATATTGCCAAGGAACACCGGGGAGCTGTTTTTT
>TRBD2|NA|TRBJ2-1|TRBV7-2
CASSLSAGGLIEQFF
TGTGCCAGCAGCTTATCTGCGGGGGGGCTCATTGAGCAGTTCTTC
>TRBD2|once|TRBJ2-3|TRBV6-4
CASSDSIAGGPTDTQYF
TGTGCCAGCAGTGACTCAATAGCGGGAGGGCCCACAGATACGCAGTATTTT
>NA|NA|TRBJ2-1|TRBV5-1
CASSYGLQVYNEQFF
TGCGCCAGCAGCTACGGACTGCAAGTGTACAATGAGCAGTTCTTC
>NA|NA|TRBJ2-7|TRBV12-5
CASGLSPREQYF
TGTGCTAGTGGTTTGTCCCCACGGGAGCAGTACTTC
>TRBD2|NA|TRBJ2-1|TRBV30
CAWSVGGGAFNEQFF
TGTGCCTGGAGTGTCGGCGGGGGGGCCTTCAATGAGCAGTTCTTC
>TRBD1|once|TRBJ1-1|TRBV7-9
CASSPPGTGREAFF
TGTGCCAGCAGCCCGCCCGGGACAGGGCGTGAAGCTTTCTTT
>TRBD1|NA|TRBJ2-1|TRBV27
CASSSNRGVNEQFF
TGTGCCAGCAGTTCCAACAGGGGCGTGAATGAGCAGTTCTTC
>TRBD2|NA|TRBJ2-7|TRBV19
CASSIDSSSGTYEQYF
TGTGCCAGTAGTATAGATAGCTCTAGCGGCACCTACGAGCAGTACTTC
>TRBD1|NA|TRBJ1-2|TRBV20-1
CSATEGASGGYTF
TGCAGTGCTACTGAGGGGGCTTCGGGTGGCTACACCTTC
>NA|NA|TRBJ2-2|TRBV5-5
CASSLAEGYTGELFF
TGTGCCAGCAGCTTAGCGGAGGGCTACACCGGGGAGCTGTTTTTT
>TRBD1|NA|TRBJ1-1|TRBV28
CASSLPRQGNTEAFF
TGTGCCAGCAGTTTACCCCGACAGGGGAACACTGAAGCTTTCTTT
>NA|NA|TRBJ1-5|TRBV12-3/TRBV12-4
CASSSGQPQHF
TGTGCCAGCAGTTCAGGGCAGCCCCAGCATTTT
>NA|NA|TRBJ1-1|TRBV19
CASSTHRNTEAFF
TGTGCCAGTAGTACCCACCGGAACACTGAAGCTTTCTTT
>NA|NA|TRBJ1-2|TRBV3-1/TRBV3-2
CASSQTGIYGYTF
TGTGCCAGCAGCCAGACCGGGATTTATGGCTACACCTTC
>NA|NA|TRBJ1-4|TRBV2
CASTFASEKLFF
TGTGCCAGCACTTTCGCGAGTGAAAAACTGTTTTTT
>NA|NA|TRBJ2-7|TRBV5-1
CASSLNSGGNEQYF
TGCGCCAGCAGCTTGAATTCTGGGGGGAACGAGCAGTACTTC
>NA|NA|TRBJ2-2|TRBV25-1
CASSENRAGELFF
TGTGCCAGCAGTGAGAATCGCGCCGGGGAGCTGTTTTTT
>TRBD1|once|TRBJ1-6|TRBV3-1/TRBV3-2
CASSQTGQGYSPLHF
TGTGCCAGCAGCCAGACGGGACAGGGCTATTCACCCCTCCACTTT
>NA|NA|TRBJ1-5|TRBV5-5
CASSLLGGQPQHF
TGTGCCAGCAGCTTGTTGGGGGGCCAGCCCCAGCATTTT
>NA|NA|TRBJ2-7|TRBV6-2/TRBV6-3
CASRPNTPDEQYF
TGTGCCAGCAGACCTAACACCCCGGACGAGCAGTACTTC
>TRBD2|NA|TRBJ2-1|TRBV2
CASTLAEDNEQFF
TGTGCCAGCACCCTAGCGGAAGACAATGAGCAGTTCTTC
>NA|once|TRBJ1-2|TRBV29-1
CSVGRQDGYTF
TGCAGCGTGGGACGACAGGATGGCTACACCTTC
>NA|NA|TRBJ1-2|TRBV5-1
CASSLAAQGGGYTF
TGCGCCAGCAGCTTGGCTGCTCAGGGAGGAGGCTACACCTTC
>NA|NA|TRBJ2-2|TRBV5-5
CASSLRGAVDTGELFF
TGTGCCAGCAGCTTGAGGGGGGCGGTTGACACCGGGGAGCTGTTTTTT
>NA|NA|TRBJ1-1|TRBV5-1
CASSLLVLPNTEAFF
TGCGCCAGCAGCTTGCTGGTCCTCCCTAACACTGAAGCTTTCTTT
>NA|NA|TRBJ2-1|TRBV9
CASSVEGGYSYNEQFF
TGTGCCAGCAGCGTAGAGGGGGGGTACAGCTACAATGAGCAGTTCTTC
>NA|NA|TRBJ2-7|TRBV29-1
CSVEGGRAPYEQYF
TGCAGCGTTGAAGGAGGCAGGGCTCCCTACGAGCAGTACTTC
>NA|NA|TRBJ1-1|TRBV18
CASSPASYTEAFF
TGTGCCAGCTCACCCGCTTCGTACACTGAAGCTTTCTTT